The next 14 T cell receptor beta chains were all read from a single sample in a study of blood T cell repertoires in COVID-19. TCRdb's table, derived via immunoSEQ multiplex PCR, lists solely in-frame clones and lacks some. Of some 30,000 clones listed, more than 65% were seen once; the top ten hold 13%. The sequenced sample consisted of peripheral blood. The receptors come from a human donor in a cohort sampled during active COVID-19.

V gene TRBV18 combines with J gene TRBJ1-2; unclear D gene. Trimming took 1 base from V and 0 from J, leaving 9 bases between them. CDR3 length: 15 residues. Germline CDR1 and CDR2: KGHSH and LQKENI. The CDR3 DNA sequence: TGTGCCAGCTCACCACGGGAGAATACTAACTATGGCTACACCTTC. This sequence encodes CASSPRENTNYGYTF. The complete variable domain, with remaining parts taken from reference TRBV18 and TRBJ1-2, reads NAGVMQNPRHLVRRRGQEARLRCSPMKGHSHVYWYRQLPEEGLKFMVYLQKENIIDESGMPKERFSAEFPKEGPSILRIQQVVRGDSAAYFCASSPRENTNYGYTFGSGTRLTVV.

This chain joins TRBV21-1 and TRBJ1-5; TRBD1, the table's D call, lacks a check against the DNA. TRBV21-1 is a pseudogene segment. CDR3 size: 16 residues. CDR3 sequence: CASSPWTGRPNQPQHF. The CDR3 nucleotides are TGTGCCAGCAGCCCGTGGACAGGGCGGCCCAATCAGCCCCAGCATTTT.

The chain employs TRBV4-1 and TRBJ1-6; a weak D match, TRBD1 (5 bases). The CDR3 consists of 15 residues. Germline assignment: CDR1 MGHRA and CDR2 YSYEKL. Trimming took off 0 bases at V and 9 bases at J, with 12 bases between the two ends. CDR3 amino acids: CASSQDSGTLSPLHF. The CDR3 DNA is TGCGCCAGCAGCCAAGATTCAGGGACTCTTTCACCCCTCCACTTT.

This clone was seen a few times. This chain links TRBV7-2 with TRBJ2-1, with 7 bases that match TRBD2. Trimming removed 5 bases from V and 10 bases from J; junction bases left unmatched: 11. Germline V gene sequence: CDR1 SGHTA, CDR2 FQGNSA. The CDR3 covers 14 residues. The DNA of the CDR3 is TGTGCCAGCAGCCCGAGCGGGGCCGGGGGAGAGCAGTTCTTC. It translates to CASSPSGAGGEQFF.

This clone is medium-sized by share. V gene TRBV7-9 combines with J gene TRBJ1-1, with a weak D call TRBD1 (5 bases). Germline CDR1 reads SEHNR; CDR2 reads FQNEAQ (reference sequence). Deletions cut 5 bases from V and 8 bases from J, with 18 bases between. CDR3 length equals 14 residues. The CDR3 loop is CASSPVGGIAEAFF. The CDR3 DNA sequence: TGTGCCAGCAGCCCAGTCGGGGGGATTGCGGAAGCTTTCTTT.

This clone was recorded only once. The rearrangement uses TRBV6-5 and TRBJ2-2; D is possibly TRBD1 (6 bases). Germline-derived CDR1 and CDR2 are MNHEY and SVGAGI. CDR3 length equals 15 residues. Trimming stripped 4 bases from V and 1 base from J, with 10 bases between. The CDR3 protein is CASSFRQVNTGELFF. DNA of the CDR3: TGTGCCAGCAGTTTCCGACAGGTGAACACCGGGGAGCTGTTTTTT.

The V gene is TRBV5-1, the J gene TRBJ2-3; 7 positions agree with TRBD2. In germline, CDR1 is SGHRS, CDR2 YFSETQ. Trimming removed 2 bases from V and 0 bases from J; junction bases left unmatched: 3. CDR3 length: 15 residues. CDR3 amino acids: CASSFISGSTDTQYF. The CDR3 nucleotides read TGCGCCAGCAGCTTCATTAGCGGGAGCACAGATACGCAGTATTTT.

V usage is TRBV10-3 and J usage is TRBJ1-4; TRBD1 matches at 8 bases. V trimming: 6 bases; J trimming: 7 bases; junction bases outside the gene matches: 7. CDR1 is ENHRY and CDR2 is SYGVKD in the germline V gene. The CDR3 is 14 residues long. CDR3 in DNA: TGTGCCATCAGCCTACCGGGACAGGTTGAAAAACTGTTTTTT. Its protein product is CAISLPGQVEKLFF.

The V and J genes are TRBV29-1 and TRBJ2-5; 7 bases map to TRBD1. The CDR3 contains 14 residues. After removal of 3 bases from V and 4 bases from J, the junction contained 8 bases not matched to a gene. In germline, CDR1 is SQVTM, CDR2 ANQGSEA. This chain's CDR3 is CSVDPGTGAETQYF. The CDR3 DNA is TGCAGCGTTGATCCGGGAACAGGGGCAGAGACCCAGTACTTC. Supplemented by reference TRBV29-1 and TRBJ2-5, the full variable domain reads SAVISQKPSRDICQRGTSLTIQCQVDSQVTMMFWYRQQPGQSLTLIATANQGSEATYESGFVIDKFPISRPNLTFSTLTVSNMSPEDSSIYLCSVDPGTGAETQYFGPGTRLLVL.

The CDR3 loop reads CASSRDRVGGTEAFF. The CDR3, as DNA: TGTGCCAGCAGCCGGGACAGGGTTGGTGGCACTGAAGCTTTCTTT. This chain uses TRBV28 with TRBJ1-1, with TRBD1 identical over 9 bases. Trimming cost V 6 bases and J 4 bases; bases outside gene matches: 9. CDR1 is MDHEN and CDR2 is SYDVKM in the germline V gene. The CDR3 has 15 residues.

The chain joins TRBV3-1 (or the pseudogene TRBV3-2) to TRBJ1-6; 9 bases line up with TRBD1. V lost 4 bases, J lost 10 bases, and 8 bases stayed unmatched. CDR3 size: 15 residues. Germline loops: CDR1 LGHDT, CDR2 YNNKEL (reference sequence). This chain's CDR3 is CASSLGQGIMSPLHF. In DNA, the CDR3 is TGTGCCAGCAGCCTTGGACAGGGGATAATGTCACCCCTCCACTTT.

The chain is built from TRBV7-8 and TRBJ2-3, with D possibly TRBD2 on 6 matching bases. CDR1 and CDR2 from the germline V gene are SGHVS and FQNEAQ. This CDR3 has 14 residues. Trimming removed 1 base from V and 4 bases from J, with 9 bases in between. The CDR3 region is CASSLGDSPDTQYF. The CDR3, as DNA: TGTGCCAGCAGCTTAGGGGACTCCCCAGATACGCAGTATTTT.

This chain joins TRBV7-2 and TRBJ2-7; TRBD2 matches at 11 bases. Germline V gene data show CDR1 as SGHTA and CDR2 as FQGNSA. The CDR3 is 14 residues long. The J segment lost 4 bases and the V segment lost 5 bases, leaving 4 bases of the junction unmatched. For the CDR3, the DNA is TGTGCCAGCAGCGGGAGACTAGCGGGGTACGAGCAGTACTTC. This codes for CASSGRLAGYEQYF.

The gene calls are TRBV9 and TRBJ2-3; tentative D call: TRBD1 (6 bases). Germline assignment: CDR1 SGDLS and CDR2 YYNGEE. Trimming stripped 4 bases from V and 1 base from J, with 10 bases between. This CDR3 has 14 residues. The chain's CDR3 is CASSSRQGTDTQYF. The DNA for the CDR3 is TGTGCCAGCAGCTCCAGACAGGGCACAGATACGCAGTATTTT.